This entry features one TCR beta chain sequence. These data are taken from a study of cytomegalovirus exposure and HLA in healthy donors. Sequenced by immunoSEQ multiplex PCR; TCRdb stores in-frame clones only, minus some. The sample gives roughly 250,000 clones, around 85% of which show up once; 0.95% to 1.5% is in the top ten. The ends lost 1 base at V and 7 bases at J; junction bases unmatched: 16. Germline lookup yields CDR1 LNHDA and CDR2 SQIVND (reference sequence). This CDR3 is 18 amino acids long. The chain has TRBV19 and TRBJ2-1; 7 bases fit TRBD2. Sequenced: PBMCs. This sequence originates from a woman aged 25 to 39 in good health and CMV-seropositive. The CDR3 coding sequence is TGTGCCAGTAGTATAGTGGGAGGGCGGGATCGTCGGGAAAATGAGCAGTTCTTC. The encoded protein is CASSIVGGRDRRENEQFF.